This T cell receptor (beta chain) was identified in a study of OX40 agonist ivuxolimab in advanced cancers. TCRdb keeps only in-frame clones here, not all; method: immunoSEQ multiplex PCR. The table records tens of thousands of clones, 75% to 85% of them present only once. People who had autoimmune disease history or systemic immunosuppression were excluded. Trimming removed 5 bases at V and 2 bases at J, with 4 bases between. This CDR3 has 13 residues. Germline V gene data show CDR1 as MDHEN and CDR2 as SYDVKM. Material: CD4+ or CD8+ T cells sorted from blood, obtained in a trial of the OX40 agonist ivuxolimab. This TCR derives from an adult with an advanced solid tumor such as melanoma, head and neck, liver or kidney cancer. The chain carries TRBV28 and TRBJ2-6; D call uncertain. The CDR3 DNA reads TGTGCCAGCAGTCGCGCTGGGGCCAACGTCCTGACTTTC. This sequence encodes CASSRAGANVLTF. The full variable domain, rest sourced from reference TRBV28 and TRBJ2-6, is DVKVTQSSRYLVKRTGEKVFLECVQDMDHENMFWYRQDPGLGLRLIYFSYDVKMKEKGDIPEGYSVSREKKERFSLILESASTNQTSMYLCASSRAGANVLTFGAGSRLTVL.